The 5 T cell receptor beta chains below all came from one sample that was sequenced in a study of T cell responses to AZD1222 COVID-19 vaccine. Assay used: immunoSEQ multiplex PCR; TCRdb lists only in-frame clones, some missing. The sample includes roughly 120,000 clones, about 89% seen only once; the top ten take roughly 6.9%. The sequences come from peripheral blood, collected on day 0 of AZD1222 vaccination. The receptors originated from an adult in good health.

The chain joins TRBV6-1 to TRBJ2-7; 9 bases line up with TRBD1. The ends lost 2 bases at V and 2 bases at J; junction bases unmatched: 4. The CDR3 is 15 residues long. CDR1 and CDR2 from the germline V gene are MNHNS and SASEGT. Here the CDR3 DNA reads TGTGCCAGCAGTGAAATTGGGACAGGGCCCTACGAGCAGTACTTC. Translated: CASSEIGTGPYEQYF.

The chain uses TRBV6-2 or TRBV6-3 and TRBJ1-6; D call uncertain. The CDR3 sequence is 13 residues long. V was cut by 0 bases and J by 14 bases, with 11 bases left in between. Germline V gives CDR1 MNHEY, CDR2 SVGEGT. This CDR3 is CASSYSTANALHF. CDR3 coding DNA: TGTGCCAGCAGTTACTCGACCGCAAATGCCCTCCACTTT.

V usage is TRBV10-2 and J usage is TRBJ2-5, with TRBD2 matching 9 bases. Germline V lookup: CDR1 WSHSY, CDR2 SAAADI. The CDR3 has 16 residues. The V and J ends lost 4 bases and 1 base, in that order; junction bases with no gene match: 7. CDR3 in DNA: TGCGCCAGCAGTGGCCCTGAGACTAGCGGCCAAGAGACCCAGTACTTC. It is translated as CASSGPETSGQETQYF.

This chain links TRBV7-9 with TRBJ2-3; 7 nucleotides line up with TRBD2. This CDR3 is 16 amino acids long. Per the germline V gene, CDR1 is SEHNR and CDR2 is FQNEAQ (reference sequence). Trimming cost V 3 bases and J 4 bases; bases outside gene matches: 10. CDR3 residues: CASSFDAGVGADTQYF. The DNA of the CDR3 is TGTGCCAGCAGCTTTGACGCGGGAGTGGGAGCAGATACGCAGTATTTT.

This sequence joins TRBV7-2 and TRBJ1-5; no reliable D call. The CDR3 has 13 residues. The V gene's germline CDR1 is SGHTA and CDR2 FQGNSA. Trimming cost V 1 base and J 10 bases, with 11 bases left between them. The DNA of the CDR3 is TGTGCCAGCAGCTTAGATCTGTTTCGCCCCCAGCATTTT. Translated, it gives CASSLDLFRPQHF. The whole variable domain, filled in from reference TRBV7-2 and TRBJ1-5, reads GAGVSQSPSNKVTEKGKDVELRCDPISGHTALYWYRQSLGQGLEFLIYFQGNSAPDKSGLPSDRFSAERTGGSVSTLTIQRTQQEDSAVYLCASSLDLFRPQHFGDGTRLSIL.